Listed here are 23 T cell receptor beta chains from one sample, sequenced in a study of tumor and adjacent non-tumor tissue in lung cancer. RNA was extracted from bulk tissue without any cell sorting. The library came from three nested PCR rounds adapted from ARM-PCR protocols. TCRdb reanalysed the multiplex PCR reads using MiXCR and keeps one entry per CDR3 protein. The sample has some 120,000 distinct CDR3 sequences; approximately 71% are singletons. Material for sequencing was lung tumor tissue. The receptors here all came from a man aged 25 to 40 with non-small cell lung cancer.

Note on this clonotype: This may be a read error: a much more frequent sequence differs by one nucleotide. The CDR3 bases are TGTGTCAGCAGCTCCGGTGGGGAGGGCGAGCAGTACTTC. Translating gives CVSSSGGEGEQYF. This rearrangement joins TRBV5-4 to TRBJ2-7, with 7 bases lining up with TRBD2. This CDR3 has 13 residues. CDR1 and CDR2 from the germline V gene are SGHNT and YYREEE (reference sequence).

The rearrangement joins TRBV5-5 to TRBJ1-5; D ambiguous. The germline V gene has CDR1 SGHKS and CDR2 YYEKEE (reference sequence). CDR3 length equals 13 residues. V lost 6 bases and J lost 9, with 16 bases in between. In DNA, the CDR3 is TGTGCCAGCACCATGGACTGGGCACCGCCCCAGCATTTT. This codes for CASTMDWAPPQHF.

Regarding this clonotype: A read error may produce the germline difference seen at one junction end. This sequence joins TRBV5-1 and TRBJ2-3; the match to TRBD2 covers 10 bases. Germline CDR1 SGHRS, CDR2 YFSETQ. The CDR3 has 17 amino acids. The CDR3 DNA is TGCTCCAGTAGCGGCTACCTAGCGGGGGTGAGCACAGATACGCAGTATTTT. It translates to CSSSGYLAGVSTDTQYF.

With regard to this clonotype: One junction end does not reproduce the germline sequence, and a read error may be involved. The V gene is TRBV30, the J gene TRBJ1-4; D remains unclear. The CDR3 extends over 15 amino acids. Germline-derived CDR1 and CDR2 are GTSNPN and SVGIG (reference sequence). DNA for the CDR3: TGTGCCTTGAGTCCCCTGGGTGGGACTAATGAAAAACTGTTTTTT. Translation gives CALSPLGGTNEKLFF.

Note on this clonotype: This may be a read error, as it is one base from a much larger clone. This sequence joins TRBV28 and TRBJ2-5, with D uncertain. This CDR3 is 13 amino acids long. Germline-derived CDR1 and CDR2 are MDHEN and SYDVKM. Here the CDR3 reads CARSSPAVETQYF. In nucleotides, the CDR3 is TGTGCCCGCAGTTCCCCGGCGGTGGAGACCCAGTACTTC.

This clonotype was counted a few times. The CDR3 reads CATRAGHTSNQPQHF. In DNA form, the CDR3 reads TGTGCCACCAGGGCCGGTCACACTAGCAATCAGCCCCAGCATTTT. This sequence joins TRBV15 and TRBJ1-5; D gene ambiguous. Germline CDR1 reads LNHNV; CDR2 reads YYDKDF (reference sequence). The CDR3 runs to 15 residues. Trimming pared 6 bases from V and 0 bases from J, leaving 12 bases between.

Notes on this clonotype: A much larger clone is a single base away; this may be a read error. The V call is TRBV29-1, the J call TRBJ1-1; 7 nucleotides line up with TRBD1. Germline values: CDR1 SQVTM, CDR2 ANQGSEA. The CDR3 is 15 amino acids. Germline trimming cut 5 bases from V and 1 base from J; bases unmatched to any gene: 10. The CDR3 spells CSVFYRDRQNTEAFF. The CDR3 DNA follows: TGCAGCGTTTTCTACCGGGACAGACAGAACACTGAAGCTTTCTTT.

This clonotype was recorded a few times. The rearrangement uses TRBV7-9 and TRBJ2-1, with TRBD2 matching 9 bases. The V and J ends lost 2 bases and 7 bases, in that order; junction bases with no gene match: 6. CDR1 SEHNR and CDR2 FQNEAQ come from the germline V gene (reference sequence). This CDR3 spans 15 amino acids. Here the CDR3 DNA reads TGTGCCAGCAGCTTAAGGCGGGAGGGACGGAATGAGCAGTTCTTC. It specifies CASSLRREGRNEQFF.

As for this clonotype: Mismatch with germline at one junction end may stem from a read error. This chain links TRBV10-3 with TRBJ1-2, with a tentative D call TRBD1 (5 bases). Germline lookup yields CDR1 ENHRY and CDR2 SYGVKD. The CDR3 runs 15 residues. CDR3 region: CAISESGPEGYVYTF. CDR3 sequence (DNA): TGTGCCATCAGTGAGTCCGGACCCGAGGGGTATGTCTACACCTTC.

Notes on this clonotype: Without the conserved terminal phenylalanine or tryptophan, this CDR3 likely stems from a read error. This chain's CDR3 is CASTHGGATNTGELFL. In nucleotides, the CDR3 is TGTGCCAGCACCCACGGGGGGGCCACGAACACCGGGGAGCTGTTTCTT. J is TRBJ2-2 and V is TRBV6-5, with TRBD2 matching over 8 bases. CDR1 and CDR2 from the germline V gene are MNHEY and SVGAGI. The CDR3 covers 16 residues. Germline trimming cut 7 bases from V and 0 bases from J; bases unmatched to any gene: 7.

This clonotype was picked up many times. The chain has TRBV11-2 and TRBJ2-3, with D tentatively TRBD1 or TRBD2 (5 bases each). Trimming removed 5 bases at V and 4 bases at J, with 10 bases between. This CDR3 has 13 residues. Germline V gene data show CDR1 as SGHAT and CDR2 as FQNNGV. The CDR3 loop is CASSQLGADTQYF. The DNA of the CDR3 is TGTGCCAGCAGCCAACTAGGGGCAGATACGCAGTATTTT.

This chain joins TRBV20-1 and TRBJ2-3; D is perhaps TRBD2 (5 bases). The CDR3 is 14 amino acids. Trimming shortened V by 3 bases and J by 15 bases, and 25 bases separated the two germline ends. Germline CDR1 reads DFQATT; CDR2 reads SNEGSKA (reference sequence). The CDR3, as DNA: TGCAGTGCTAGTCGGGATTTTGGCACAGATATGCAATATTTT. It encodes CSASRDFGTDMQYF.

As for this clonotype: Possible read error: a much larger clone is one base away. The CDR3 does not end in the conserved phenylalanine or tryptophan, so this is likely a read error. The chain employs TRBV5-6 and TRBJ2-7; TRBD2 aligns across 8 bases. There are 15 residues in the CDR3. The V gene's germline CDR1 is SGHDT and CDR2 YYEEEE. With V trimmed by 3 bases and J by 9 bases, 14 bases remained unmatched. As DNA, the CDR3 is TGTGCCAGCAGCTCTACTAGCGGACATCTACGAGCGCAGTACTCC. Protein product: CASSSTSGHLRAQYS.

Comment on this clonotype: This may stem from a read error, because a much larger clone lies one nucleotide away. The chain combines TRBV6-2 or TRBV6-3 with TRBJ1-1; tentative D call: TRBD1 (5 bases). This CDR3 comprises 17 residues. Germline V CDR1 and CDR2: MNHEY, SVGEGT. The V gene lost 6 bases and the J gene lost 2 bases, with 22 bases spanning the gap. The CDR3 region has the DNA TGTGCCAGCAGCCGCCGAGGGATAATCCAGGGAAACACTGAAGCTTTCTTT. As protein: CASSRRGIIQGNTEAFF.

The chain carries TRBV20-1 and TRBJ2-5; the D is unclear. There are 12 residues in the CDR3. The germline V gene has CDR1 DFQATT and CDR2 SNEGSKA (reference sequence). The germline V and J ends were trimmed by 6 bases and 5 bases, with 13 bases remaining between them. The CDR3 loop reads CSADKPRETQYF. For the CDR3, the DNA is TGCAGTGCAGACAAGCCAAGGGAGACCCAGTACTTC.

The chain uses TRBV14 and TRBJ1-1, with 10 bases identical to TRBD1. J was trimmed by 4 bases and V by 5 bases; bases with no gene match: 10. The CDR3 has 16 amino acids. The germline V gene encodes CDR1 SGHDN and CDR2 FVKESK. The CDR3 spells CASSYQYGTGATEAFF. CDR3 bases: TGTGCCAGCAGCTACCAATACGGGACAGGGGCCACTGAAGCTTTCTTT.

This clonotype has at least ten counts. The chain recombines TRBV11-2 with TRBJ1-3; D unclear. Trimming took 5 bases from V and 2 from J, leaving 13 bases between them. The CDR3 loop spans 15 amino acids. Germline V gene sequence: CDR1 SGHAT, CDR2 FQNNGV. CDR3 bases: TGTGCCAGCAGCCCCTATGGTCTCCCTGGAAACACCATATATTTT. Protein sequence: CASSPYGLPGNTIYF.

J is TRBJ1-6 and V is TRBV4-1, with 9 nucleotides matching TRBD1. V gave up 5 bases and J gave up 11 bases; unmatched junction bases: 13. The CDR3 contains 16 residues. Looked up from germline, CDR1 is MGHRA and CDR2 is YSYEKL. The CDR3 region is CASSALGGTGSAPLHF. The CDR3 DNA follows: TGCGCCAGCAGCGCCCTAGGGGGGACAGGGTCGGCACCCCTCCACTTT.

There are many counts of this clonotype. The V gene is TRBV4-1, the J gene TRBJ1-5; no clear D gene. V lost 1 base, J lost 0 bases, and 1 base lay in between. This CDR3 contains 13 residues. Per germline, CDR1 MGHRA and CDR2 YSYEKL. CDR3 region: CASSQGSNQPQHF. The CDR3 DNA sequence: TGCGCCAGCAGCCAAGGTAGCAATCAGCCCCAGCATTTT.

As concerns this clonotype: At one end the junction does not follow the germline gene, possibly because of a read error. The chain combines TRBV6-2 or TRBV6-3 with TRBJ2-7; D might be TRBD2 (5 bases). The germline CDR1 and CDR2 sequences are MNHEY and SVGEGT. The CDR3 runs to 14 residues. The CDR3 nucleotides are TGTGCCAGCAGTTCCCAGCGGAGGAATTACGAGCAATACTTC. This codes for CASSSQRRNYEQYF.

The CDR3 sequence: CASSLSGQGFADTQYF. The CDR3 nucleotides read TGTGCCAGCAGCTTAAGCGGCCAGGGTTTTGCAGATACGCAGTATTTT. V gene TRBV11-2 combines with J gene TRBJ2-3; D might be TRBD1 or TRBD2, each matching 5 bases. Germline CDR1 SGHAT, CDR2 FQNNGV. The CDR3 sequence is 16 residues long. V lost 2 bases and J 4 bases, leaving 16 bases between the germline ends.

The chain is built from TRBV6-5 and TRBJ2-2, with TRBD1 matching 7 bases. The germline V gene has CDR1 MNHEY and CDR2 SVGAGI. With V trimmed by 11 bases and J by 6 bases, 15 bases remained unmatched. The CDR3 length is 15 residues. The CDR3 DNA reads as TGTGCCGACAGTTACTCAGGGGGAAGTCCCGGGGAGCTGTTTTTT. It codes for CADSYSGGSPGELFF.

As for this clonotype: The germline gene is not matched at one end of the junction; a read error may be the cause. The rearrangement links TRBV6-2 or TRBV6-3 to TRBJ1-1; D call uncertain. The CDR3 consists of 14 residues. Per the germline V gene, CDR1 is MNHEY and CDR2 is SVGEGT. CDR3: CASSRAVGNTEAFF. The CDR3 DNA follows: TGTGCCAGCAGCCGAGCGGTGGGGAACACTGAAGCATTCTTT.